Each of the 25 T cell receptor beta chains below was sequenced from the same sample in a study of control samples from healthy donors and cancer patients. The method was immunoSEQ multiplex PCR; TCRdb's version includes in-frame clones alone and lacks a portion of them. The sample has about 160,000 clones, 80% to 90% seen once. The specimen sequenced was blood. The receptors derive from a man aged 25-45 years in good health.

The chain uses TRBV28 and TRBJ1-5; D is unresolved. This CDR3 comprises 14 residues. CDR1 and CDR2 (germline): MDHEN, SYDVKM. The germline V and J ends were trimmed by 1 base and 6 bases, with 10 bases remaining between them. CDR3 DNA: TGTGCCAGCAGTTTATTCGGTATCAGTCAGCCCCAGCATTTT. Translating gives CASSLFGISQPQHF.

J is TRBJ1-6 and V is TRBV11-2, with 7 bases identical to TRBD1. The V gene end was trimmed by 6 bases and the J gene end by 8 bases; junction bases not matched to a gene: 4. This CDR3 has 13 amino acids. Germline V gives CDR1 SGHAT, CDR2 FQNNGV. The CDR3 nucleotides read TGTGCCAGCAGTGGGGACAGCTATTCACCCCTCCACTTT. This codes for CASSGDSYSPLHF.

The CDR3 region is CASSERGQGSGYEQYF. CDR3 bases: TGCGCCAGCAGCGAGAGGGGCCAGGGGTCAGGATACGAGCAGTACTTC. This chain uses TRBV5-1 with TRBJ2-7; D perhaps matches TRBD1 (6 bases). V was pared by 4 bases and J by 4 bases, with 21 bases between. CDR1 is SGHRS, CDR2 YFSETQ, per germline. This CDR3 contains 16 residues. Full variable domain (missing parts from reference TRBV5-1 and TRBJ2-7): KAGVTQTPRYLIKTRGQQVTLSCSPISGHRSVSWYQQTPGQGLQFLFEYFSETQRNKGNFPGRFSGRQFSNSRSEMNVSTLELGDSALYLCASSERGQGSGYEQYFGPGTRLTVT.

V usage is TRBV10-3 and J usage is TRBJ1-6; D is unresolved. Looked up from germline, CDR1 is ENHRY and CDR2 is SYGVKD. Trimming removed 0 bases from V and 8 bases from J, with 14 bases in between. The CDR3 totals 16 residues. The CDR3 protein is CAISESWDSKDSPLHF. DNA for the CDR3: TGTGCCATCAGTGAGTCTTGGGATAGTAAGGATTCACCCCTCCACTTT.

The chain combines TRBV11-2 with TRBJ2-6, with a possible D match to TRBD1 (5 bases). V was pared by 7 bases and J by 0 bases, with 16 bases between. The CDR3 loop spans 17 amino acids. CDR1 is SGHAT and CDR2 is FQNNGV in the germline V gene. The CDR3 here is CASNPLGGASGANVLTF. CDR3 coding DNA: TGTGCCAGCAACCCCCTAGGTGGGGCCTCTGGGGCCAACGTCCTGACTTTC.

This clone was recorded only once. CDR3 loop: CASSSTGGMEPQHF. The DNA for the CDR3 is TGTGCCAGCAGTAGCACGGGAGGTATGGAGCCCCAGCATTTT. This chain links TRBV6-5 with TRBJ1-5; no clear D. This CDR3 is built from 14 residues. Trimming took 5 bases from V and 8 from J, leaving 16 bases between them. Germline V CDR1 and CDR2: MNHEY, SVGAGI.

V usage is TRBV27 and J usage is TRBJ2-1, with D possibly matching TRBD2 (5 bases). Germline V CDR1 and CDR2: MNHEY, SMNVEV (reference sequence). The CDR3 runs to 13 residues. V was cut by 3 bases and J by 6 bases, with 9 bases left in between. The CDR3 loop is CASSFEGFNEQFF. In nucleotides, the CDR3 is TGTGCCAGCAGTTTCGAGGGATTCAATGAGCAGTTCTTC.

The chain couples TRBV6-6 to TRBJ2-7; 10 nucleotides match TRBD2. The germline CDR1 and CDR2 sequences are MNHNY and SVGAGI (reference sequence). The CDR3 has 16 amino acids. V lost 0 bases, J lost 3 bases, and 5 bases stayed unmatched. This CDR3 reads CASSYSKQRGGYEQYF. CDR3 bases: TGTGCCAGCAGTTACTCGAAGCAGCGGGGGGGCTACGAGCAGTACTTC.

The gene calls are TRBV9 and TRBJ1-2; D uncertain. Germline loops: CDR1 SGDLS, CDR2 YYNGEE. This CDR3 has 14 residues. Trimming removed 0 bases at V and 1 base at J, with 7 bases between. In DNA, the CDR3 is TGTGCCAGCAGCGTAGGGAGCGGTAACTATGGCTACACCTTC. This encodes CASSVGSGNYGYTF.

The chain employs TRBV7-2 and TRBJ1-6; weak D call: TRBD1 (5 bases). Deletions cut 11 bases from V and 7 bases from J, with 21 bases between. The germline CDR1 and CDR2 sequences are SGHTA and FQGNSA. The CDR3 is made up of 15 amino acids. CDR3 residues: CAGGEGRIINSPLHF. The CDR3 region has the DNA TGTGCCGGGGGGGAAGGGAGGATCATCAATTCACCCCTCCACTTT.

The chain links TRBV30 to TRBJ2-1, with 8 bases identical to TRBD2. There are 17 residues in the CDR3. V was clipped by 8 bases and J by 7 bases; unmatched bases: 22. Germline assignment: CDR1 GTSNPN and CDR2 SVGIG (reference sequence). The CDR3: CAQRQSSGLSRVNEQFF. The CDR3 coding sequence is TGTGCCCAGCGCCAATCTAGCGGGCTGAGCCGGGTGAATGAGCAGTTCTTC. Full variable domain (rest looked up from reference TRBV30 and TRBJ2-1): SQTIHQWPATLVQPVGSPLSLECTVEGTSNPNLYWYRQAAGRGLQLLFYSVGIGQISSEVPQNLSASRPQDRQFILSSKKLLLSDSGFYLCAQRQSSGLSRVNEQFFGPGTRLTVL.

V usage is TRBV7-3 and J usage is TRBJ2-2; 8 nucleotides match TRBD2. The CDR3 spans 15 residues. Germline V gene data show CDR1 as SGHTA and CDR2 as FQGTGA. V lost 5 bases, J lost 5 bases, and 7 bases stayed unmatched. CDR3 residues: CASSHGRGATGELFF. CDR3 DNA: TGTGCCAGCAGCCATGGGCGGGGGGCTACCGGGGAGCTGTTTTTT.

The V and J genes are TRBV5-1 and TRBJ1-2; a possible D gene is TRBD1 (6 bases). V gave up 4 bases and J gave up 5 bases, with 18 bases separating them. The germline CDR1 and CDR2 sequences are SGHRS and YFSETQ. The CDR3 extends over 15 amino acids. The DNA for the CDR3 is TGCGCCAGCAGCGAAGACAGGCGGGGAGCTTATGGCTACACCTTC. Its translation is CASSEDRRGAYGYTF.

V and J are TRBV19 and TRBJ1-1, with D hard to call. Germline CDR1 reads LNHDA; CDR2 reads SQIVND (reference sequence). Trimming removed 8 bases from V and 1 base from J, with 11 bases in between. CDR3 length: 13 amino acids. The CDR3 spells CASLYAENTEAFF. Here the CDR3 DNA reads TGTGCCAGTCTGTACGCGGAGAACACTGAAGCTTTCTTT.

Only one count was recorded for this clone. An end of the junction differs from the germline gene, which may be a read error. The rearrangement links TRBV3-1 (or the pseudogene TRBV3-2) to TRBJ2-2; D possibly corresponds to TRBD2 (7 bases). Germline V gives CDR1 LGHDT, CDR2 YNNKEL (reference sequence). The CDR3 is 13 amino acids. Here the CDR3 DNA reads TGTGCCAGCAGCCAAGAACAGGGAGGGGGGCCCTACTTT. Its protein is CASSQEQGGGPYF.

This sequence joins TRBV14 and TRBJ2-7, with a weak D call TRBD2 (6 bases). The CDR3 runs 12 residues. The V end lost 8 bases, the J end lost 3 bases, and 11 bases lay between the germline ends. Germline V gene sequence: CDR1 SGHDN, CDR2 FVKESK. This CDR3 reads CASGGVNYEQYF. In DNA form, the CDR3 reads TGTGCCAGCGGCGGGGTTAACTACGAGCAGTACTTC.

In the case of this clone: A junction end diverges from the germline sequence, so it may reflect a read error. The rearrangement links TRBV5-5 to TRBJ1-2, with a possible D match to TRBD1 (5 bases). Germline V gene lookup returns CDR1 SGHKS and CDR2 YYEKEE (reference sequence). The CDR3 has 17 amino acids. The CDR3 nucleotides are TGTGCCAGCAGCTTGGATGGGGACCCCATAACTAACTATGGCTACGCCTTC. Translated, it gives CASSLDGDPITNYGYAF.

The rearrangement joins TRBV24-1 to TRBJ1-2; D unclear. Trimming stripped 3 bases from V and 5 bases from J, with 9 bases between. Germline values: CDR1 KGHDR, CDR2 SFDVKD. The CDR3 covers 13 residues. The CDR3 is CATSDPTTYGYTF. CDR3 sequence (DNA): TGTGCCACCAGTGATCCGACAACATATGGCTACACCTTC.

The chain joins TRBV12-3 or TRBV12-4 to TRBJ1-1, with unresolved D. The V end was cut by 8 bases, the J end by 1 base, with 11 bases between. The CDR3 runs 13 residues. The CDR3 sequence is CASRETWNTEAFF. Written as DNA, the CDR3 is TGTGCCAGCCGTGAGACCTGGAACACTGAAGCTTTCTTT.

The table lists this clone with a count of one. The chain couples TRBV19 to TRBJ1-4; 9 bases are a match to TRBD1. This CDR3 contains 15 residues. Germline CDR1 reads LNHDA; CDR2 reads SQIVND (reference sequence). The V gene end was trimmed by 3 bases and the J gene end by 7 bases; junction bases not matched to a gene: 6. CDR3 DNA sequence: TGTGCCAGTAGTATCCGGGGACAGGGCGTTGAAAAACTGTTTTTT. It codes for CASSIRGQGVEKLFF.

The genes are TRBV10-3 and TRBJ2-7; no clear D gene. Per germline, CDR1 ENHRY and CDR2 SYGVKD. This CDR3 has 12 amino acids. The ends were cut back, 3 bases at V and 1 base at J, with 4 bases in the middle. For the CDR3, the DNA is TGTGCCATCAGTGACAGGTCCTACGAGCAGTACTTC. This codes for CAISDRSYEQYF.

The DNA of the CDR3 is TGCCCCCCCCGGCGACAGGGTACCGGCAATCAGCCCCAGCATTTT. This translates into CPPRRQGTGNQPQHF. The V call is TRBV23-1, the J call TRBJ1-5; the match to TRBD1 covers 7 bases. TRBV23-1 is an ORF, and what it does is uncertain. This CDR3 has 15 residues.

V gene TRBV4-1 combines with J gene TRBJ2-5, with TRBD1 matching over 8 bases. V gave up 2 bases and J gave up 2 bases; unmatched junction bases: 4. The CDR3 loop spans 15 amino acids. Germline V gives CDR1 MGHRA, CDR2 YSYEKL. The CDR3 spells CASSQRTGGQETQYF. CDR3 DNA sequence: TGCGCCAGCAGCCAAAGAACAGGGGGGCAAGAGACCCAGTACTTC.

V and J are TRBV10-3 and TRBJ2-6, with 12 bases identical to TRBD1. The length of the CDR3 is 19 residues. The V gene end was trimmed by 6 bases and the J gene end by 2 bases; junction bases not matched to a gene: 11. Germline V gene lookup returns CDR1 ENHRY and CDR2 SYGVKD. The CDR3 DNA sequence: TGTGCCATCAGGGGACAGGGGGCTGGGTTCGGGGCTGGGGCCAACGTCCTGACTTTC. It yields the protein CAIRGQGAGFGAGANVLTF.

The chain's CDR3 is CASSVRGKNTGELFF. The CDR3 DNA reads as TGTGCCAGCAGCGTAAGAGGGAAGAACACCGGGGAGCTGTTTTTT. The chain combines TRBV9 with TRBJ2-2, with D perhaps matching TRBD2 (5 bases). V gave up 1 base and J gave up 1 base, with 8 bases separating them. Germline CDR1 reads SGDLS; CDR2 reads YYNGEE. The CDR3 is 15 residues long.